This T cell receptor beta chain is drawn from a study of early T cells in non-severe SARS-CoV-2 infection. Study-wide context: The study sequenced bulk RNA from unsorted whole blood, with chains unpaired.

Individual cDNA molecules each received unique molecular identifiers attached to them. TCRdb re-called the 5' RACE reads through MiXCR, storing one row per CDR3 protein. The sample yields some 62,000 distinct CDR3 sequences, roughly a tenth seen once. Note on this clonotype: Its antigen is not identified.

Per germline, CDR1 SGHRS and CDR2 YFSETQ. Trimming pared 10 bases from V and 6 bases from J, leaving 8 bases between. The CDR3 length is 10 residues. Regarding the study as a whole: Matching results from VDJdb favored anti-spike CD8 responses, leaving private and CD4 specificities undetected.

The TCR comes from an adult who was a healthcare worker with PCR-confirmed SARS-CoV-2 infection or an uninfected control (not recorded which). The chain recombines TRBV5-1 with TRBJ1-5; TRBD1 is a possible D gene (6 bases). The sequencing input was whole blood. DNA for the CDR3: TGCGCCCTCAGGGGTCAGCCCCAGCATTTT. Protein: CALRGQPQHF.